The clone carrying this TCR beta chain appeared a few times. This record comes from a study of blood T cell repertoires in COVID-19. Study in general: Acute-phase and convalescent COVID-19 samples originated in the United States, Italy and Spain. Sources were T cells, B-cell-depleted T cells, or PBMCs; the material itself was cDNA or gDNA.

Per the study methods: Amplifying reference gene primers gave estimates of nucleated cell counts. TCRdb's copy holds only in-frame clones and misses some; the assay was immunoSEQ multiplex PCR. From that table come the V and J calls and clone size; the DNA was used to work out D and trimming. The data contain over 150,000 clones, approximately 85% of them singletons. CDR1 and CDR2 (germline): LGHNA, YSLEER. The V gene lost 2 bases and the J gene lost 1 base, with 12 bases spanning the gap. This CDR3 has 16 amino acids. Material for sequencing was peripheral blood. The clonotype was recovered from a man aged 35-49 years with acute or convalescent COVID-19. The chain combines TRBV4-3 with TRBJ1-3; D is ambiguous. CDR3 residues: CASSQFLPGSGNTIYF. In DNA form, the CDR3 reads TGCGCCAGCAGCCAATTCCTACCGGGATCTGGAAACACCATATATTTT.